These 10 T cell receptor beta chains originate from one sample sequenced in a study of low-dose radiotherapy and immunotherapy resistance in tumors. Time point specified: before trial treatment. TRAV- and TRBV-specific primers primed first-strand cDNA, covering alpha and beta chains. Amplification, which lasted 20 to 25 PCR cycles, used a constant-region primer and V-primer adapter to amplify TCRs. One entry per CDR3 protein, called by TCRdb with MiXCR from the reads. The sample has tens of thousands of distinct CDR3 sequences, roughly a sixth seen once. The starting material was PBMCs, obtained before treatment. The receptor set was obtained from a male donor with prostate cancer.

The rearrangement uses TRBV28 and TRBJ2-3, with 9 nucleotides matching TRBD2. Germline V gene data show CDR1 as MDHEN and CDR2 as SYDVKM. V lost 4 bases and J lost 0; bases outside the gene matches: 8. The CDR3 runs 17 residues. The CDR3 loop is CASSYSVLAGSTDTQYF. The CDR3 DNA is TGTGCCAGCAGTTACTCTGTTCTAGCGGGGAGCACAGATACGCAGTATTTT.

There are many counts of this clonotype. The gene calls are TRBV12-5 and TRBJ1-1; D might be TRBD1 (6 bases). This CDR3 has 17 amino acids. From germline, CDR1 is LGHNT and CDR2 FRNRAP. Deletions cut 1 base from V and 0 bases from J, with 15 bases between. CDR3 residues: CASGLGGQKDMNTEAFF. In nucleotides, the CDR3 is TGTGCTAGTGGTTTGGGCGGACAGAAGGATATGAACACTGAAGCTTTCTTT.

The chain has TRBV6-2 or TRBV6-3 and TRBJ2-1; 10 bases are a match to TRBD2. The J segment lost 2 bases and the V segment lost 2 bases, leaving 9 bases of the junction unmatched. The CDR3 consists of 18 residues. Germline V gene data show CDR1 as MNHEY and CDR2 as SVGEGT. The CDR3 sequence is CASSYQLLAGVPYNEQFF. In DNA, the CDR3 is TGTGCCAGCAGTTACCAACTTCTAGCGGGGGTACCCTACAATGAGCAGTTCTTC.

In its sample, this clonotype was seen many times. The V call is TRBV2, the J call TRBJ2-2, with a tentative D call TRBD1 (5 bases). Per the germline V gene, CDR1 is SNHLY and CDR2 is FYNNEI. The CDR3 consists of 13 residues. Trimming shortened V by 6 bases and J by 7 bases, and 12 bases separated the two germline ends. CDR3 residues: CASRTQGHGELFF. The CDR3, as DNA: TGTGCCAGCAGAACCCAGGGTCACGGGGAGCTGTTTTTT.

This clonotype was counted ten times or more. The DNA of the CDR3 is TGTGCCAGCAGCCAAGCAGGGGCAGACTATGGCTACACCTTC. Protein sequence: CASSQAGADYGYTF. This rearrangement joins TRBV14 to TRBJ1-2, with TRBD1 as a possible D gene (6 bases). CDR1 and CDR2 (germline): SGHDN, FVKESK. There are 14 residues in the CDR3. V was cut by 1 base and J by 3 bases, with 9 bases left in between.

This clonotype was seen more than once but under ten times. The chain is built from TRBV19 and TRBJ1-6; D gene uncertain. The CDR3 is 15 amino acids. The V gene lost 1 base and the J gene lost 8 bases, with 12 bases spanning the gap. CDR1 is LNHDA and CDR2 is SQIVND in the germline V gene (reference sequence). CDR3 protein: CASSIAGVRDSPLHF. The CDR3 nucleotides read TGTGCCAGTAGTATAGCGGGAGTAAGGGATTCACCCCTCCACTTT.

The sample holds many counts of this clonotype. The chain employs TRBV13 and TRBJ2-3; 13 bases fit TRBD2. With V trimmed by 3 bases and J by 6 bases, 0 bases remained unmatched. The CDR3 has 14 amino acids. The germline CDR1 and CDR2 sequences are PRHDT and FYEKMQ (reference sequence). CDR3 region: CASSLTSGGDTQYF. CDR3 DNA sequence: TGTGCCAGCAGCTTGACTAGCGGGGGGGATACGCAGTATTTT.

Ten or more counts support this clonotype. The gene calls are TRBV29-1 and TRBJ2-1; D uncertain. The CDR3 loop spans 11 amino acids. Germline V CDR1 and CDR2: SQVTM, ANQGSEA. The germline V and J ends were trimmed by 6 bases and 8 bases, with 11 bases remaining between them. For the CDR3, the DNA is TGCAGCGTACTGGTAATCCATGAGCAGTTCTTC. It codes for CSVLVIHEQFF.

This clonotype has ten or more counts. V and J are TRBV4-1 and TRBJ2-5; D is undetermined. Trimming pared 1 base from V and 5 bases from J, leaving 8 bases between. From germline, CDR1 is MGHRA and CDR2 YSYEKL. CDR3 size: 13 residues. This CDR3 is CASSQVGMETQYF. For the CDR3, the DNA is TGCGCCAGCAGCCAAGTGGGGATGGAGACCCAGTACTTC.

Worth noting for this clonotype: A read error likely explains this, since a far larger clone differs by one base. The chain couples TRBV6-8 to TRBJ1-6; TRBD1 matches 7 bases. This CDR3 is 14 amino acids long. CDR1 is MNHGY and CDR2 is SAAAGT in the germline V gene. V shed 10 bases and J 9 bases; nucleotides not matched to a gene: 12. The CDR3 loop is CANSRDSGGSPLHF. In DNA form, the CDR3 reads TGTGCCAACAGCAGGGACAGTGGGGGTTCACCCCTCCACTTT.